These 14 T cell receptor beta chains came from one sample sequenced in a study of T cell repertoires in cytomegalovirus infection (dated by TCRdb to between 2017 and 2020). No cognate antigen is known for these TCRs. Sequenced using an Illumina HiSeq 1500. TCRdb reprocessing: public reads trimmed at Q25 with fastp, clones called with MiXCR, in-frame beta chains kept. Merged by CDR3 protein, the rows form single entries marked with the most common genes and DNA. The sample contains roughly 860,000 distinct CDR3 sequences, around a third of them found a single time. Over 10% of the sample rests with the top ten. The treatment or condition label on this specimen signifies: in vitro stimulation with specific CMV peptide epitopes to enrich CMV-specific T cells. The sample here was cultured CD8+ T cells from PBMCs, taken from culture after CMV antigen stimulation. These receptors all come from a human donor in good health (CMV status not recorded). Some clones in this sample may be carry-over from other donors' samples.

The chain has TRBV5-4 and TRBJ1-6; 8 nucleotides match TRBD1. Germline values: CDR1 SGHNT, CDR2 YYREEE (reference sequence). This CDR3 contains 14 residues. The V and J ends lost 2 bases and 10 bases, in that order; junction bases with no gene match: 5. CDR3 amino acids: CASSFLQGDSPLHF. CDR3 nucleotide sequence: TGTGCCAGCAGCTTTTTACAGGGGGACTCACCCCTCCACTTT. The full variable domain, with the rest looked up from reference TRBV5-4 and TRBJ1-6, is ETGVTQSPTHLIKTRGQQVTLRCSSQSGHNTVSWYQQALGQGPQFIFQYYREEENGRGNFPPRFSGLQFPNYSSELNVNALELDDSALYLCASSFLQGDSPLHFGNGTRLTVT.

V and J are TRBV27 and TRBJ2-5, with TRBD2 as a possible D gene (5 bases). Trimming shortened V by 11 bases and J by 7 bases, and 11 bases separated the two germline ends. Germline lookup yields CDR1 MNHEY and CDR2 SMNVEV (reference sequence). The CDR3 loop spans 10 amino acids. The CDR3 nucleotides are TGTGCCGCATTCGCGGGGACCCAGTACTTC. It specifies CAAFAGTQYF.

This clonotype was picked up many times. The chain recombines TRBV7-2 with TRBJ2-7; the D call may be TRBD1 or TRBD2 (5 bases each). V lost 3 bases and J 3 bases, leaving 18 bases between the germline ends. Germline V gene sequence: CDR1 SGHTA, CDR2 FQGNSA. The CDR3 is 16 amino acids. CDR3 DNA sequence: TGTGCCAGCAGCTTGGGACCGGCGAGACCGCACTACGAGCAGTACTTC. Amino acid sequence: CASSLGPARPHYEQYF.

J is TRBJ1-2 and V is TRBV28; D is unresolved. V shed 6 bases and J shed 8 bases, with 10 bases lying between them. The CDR3 contains 11 residues. Looked up from germline, CDR1 is MDHEN and CDR2 is SYDVKM. CDR3 in amino acids: CASRNFGGYTF. CDR3 nucleotides: TGTGCCAGCAGAAACTTTGGCGGCTACACCTTC.

The chain recombines TRBV7-9 with TRBJ2-1; tentatively, D is TRBD1 (5 bases). From germline, CDR1 is SEHNR and CDR2 FQNEAQ (reference sequence). The CDR3 is made up of 15 amino acids. The V and J ends lost 7 bases and 5 bases respectively, with 18 bases between them. The CDR3 nucleotides are TGTGCCAGCAAGGGGTGGGAATCCGGCAACAATGAGCAGTTCTTC. This translates into CASKGWESGNNEQFF.

There are a few counts of this clonotype. The chain carries TRBV6-1 and TRBJ1-2; D is possibly TRBD1 (6 bases). The V gene lost 3 bases and the J gene lost 4 bases, with 12 bases spanning the gap. The length of the CDR3 is 14 residues. Per germline, CDR1 MNHNS and CDR2 SASEGT. The CDR3 DNA reads as TGTGCCAGCAGTGATTGGACAGCCTTCTATGGCTACACCTTC. This gives the protein CASSDWTAFYGYTF.

The genes are TRBV4-1 and TRBJ2-1; possible D gene TRBD2, 6 bases. Germline V lookup: CDR1 MGHRA, CDR2 YSYEKL. V lost 0 bases and J lost 7, with 16 bases in between. This CDR3 region has 16 residues. The CDR3 loop is CASSQEGPGEFNEQFF. The CDR3 DNA reads TGCGCCAGCAGCCAAGAAGGTCCGGGAGAGTTTAATGAGCAGTTCTTC.

The CDR3 coding sequence is TGTGCCAGCAGGCCAGGGTCGGTGGATGGCTACACCTTC. Translation: CASRPGSVDGYTF. V gene TRBV7-9 combines with J gene TRBJ1-2; D may be TRBD1 (5 bases). In germline, CDR1 is SEHNR, CDR2 FQNEAQ (reference sequence). Trimming stripped 6 bases from V and 6 bases from J, with 14 bases between. The CDR3 runs 13 residues.

The chain carries TRBV7-9 and TRBJ2-7; D is perhaps TRBD1 (7 bases). The CDR3 is 13 residues long. The germline gives CDR1 SEHNR, CDR2 FQNEAQ (reference sequence). Trimming pared 5 bases from V and 6 bases from J, leaving 14 bases between. The CDR3 here is CASSANRGGEQYV. CDR3 coding DNA: TGTGCCAGCAGCGCCAACAGGGGAGGCGAGCAGTACGTC.

The sample holds a few counts of this clonotype. CDR3 residues: CASSYEVDGYTF. DNA for the CDR3: TGTGCCAGCAGTTACGAGGTGGATGGCTACACCTTC. The J gene is TRBJ1-2, the V gene TRBV6-6, with D hard to call. Germline V gives CDR1 MNHNY, CDR2 SVGAGI (reference sequence). The CDR3 loop spans 12 amino acids. Trimming took off 2 bases at V and 6 bases at J, with 7 bases between the two ends.

This clonotype was found a few times. The rearrangement joins TRBV19 to TRBJ2-1; D remains ambiguous. V gave up 6 bases and J gave up 4 bases, with 7 bases separating them. Germline V CDR1 and CDR2: LNHDA, SQIVND (reference sequence). The CDR3 spans 12 residues. The CDR3 sequence: CASRNGYNEQFF. The CDR3 bases are TGTGCCAGTAGGAACGGGTACAATGAGCAGTTCTTC. Supplemented by reference TRBV19 and TRBJ2-1, the full variable domain reads DGGITQSPKYLFRKEGQNVTLSCEQNLNHDAMYWYRQDPGQGLRLIYYSQIVNDFQKGDIAEGYSVSREKKESFPLTVTSAQKNPTAFYLCASRNGYNEQFFGPGTRLTVL.

The table lists this clonotype with a few counts. This chain connects TRBV6-1 to TRBJ2-3, with 9 bases fitting TRBD2. With 2 bases clipped from V and 6 bases from J, the junction kept 15 bases outside the gene matches. The CDR3 is 18 residues long. Germline CDR1 and CDR2: MNHNS and SASEGT. The CDR3 reads CASSEWASRGGATDTQYF. The CDR3 DNA is TGTGCCAGCAGTGAATGGGCAAGCCGCGGGGGGGCAACGGATACGCAGTATTTT.

DNA for the CDR3: TGTGCCATCAGTGACGCGGCCGGGTACTACACTGAAGCTTTCTTT. Translated, it gives CAISDAAGYYTEAFF. The chain uses TRBV10-3 and TRBJ1-1; D is unresolved. The CDR3 spans 15 residues. Germline V lookup: CDR1 ENHRY, CDR2 SYGVKD. V dropped 3 bases and J dropped 3 bases, with 14 bases sitting between them.

This clonotype was observed a few times. The V call is TRBV4-1, the J call TRBJ1-5; D uncertain. Germline values: CDR1 MGHRA, CDR2 YSYEKL. The ends were cut back, 0 bases at V and 3 bases at J, with 9 bases in the middle. This CDR3 is 15 amino acids long. The CDR3 DNA follows: TGCGCCAGCAGCCAAGATCGGGGTATCAATCAGCCCCAGCATTTT. Its protein product is CASSQDRGINQPQHF.